This T cell receptor (beta chain) was observed in a study of identical twins. Template switching added a universal primer site; cDNA carried unique molecular identifiers. One entry per CDR3 protein results from TCRdb running MiXCR on the 5' RACE reads. The table records 700,000 to 950,000 distinct CDR3 sequences, 9% to 15% of them present only once. Findings and caveats of the study: The study reached conclusions through statistical analysis that was cross-sectional, not following the same donors. In beta out-of-frame sequences, the excess sharing between twins was weaker.

As to this clonotype: Its antigen is not identified.

In addition, the sample was reused for a study of yellow fever vaccine responses in identical twins.

The source of this sequence is a woman between 18 and 29 years old in good health. Sequencing was carried out using PBMCs.

For the CDR3, the DNA is TGTGCCAGCAGTTCCTCTGGCAGCAATCAGCCCCAGCATTTT. Its translation: CASSSSGSNQPQHF. The chain carries TRBV6-5 and TRBJ1-5; D gene ambiguous. The CDR3 spans 14 residues. V was shortened by 4 bases and J by 1 base, with 8 bases between the two germline ends. Germline lookup yields CDR1 MNHEY and CDR2 SVGAGI.